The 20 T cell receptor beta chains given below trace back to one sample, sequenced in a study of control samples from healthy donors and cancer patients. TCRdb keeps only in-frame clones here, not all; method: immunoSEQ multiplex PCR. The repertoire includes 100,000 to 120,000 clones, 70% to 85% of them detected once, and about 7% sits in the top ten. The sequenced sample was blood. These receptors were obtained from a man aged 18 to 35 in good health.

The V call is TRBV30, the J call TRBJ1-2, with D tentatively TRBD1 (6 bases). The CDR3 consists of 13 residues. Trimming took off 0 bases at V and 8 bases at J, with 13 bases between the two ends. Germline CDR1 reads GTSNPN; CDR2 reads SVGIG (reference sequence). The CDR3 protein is CAWSVSRGDGYTF. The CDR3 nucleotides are TGTGCCTGGAGTGTATCCAGGGGTGACGGCTACACCTTC.

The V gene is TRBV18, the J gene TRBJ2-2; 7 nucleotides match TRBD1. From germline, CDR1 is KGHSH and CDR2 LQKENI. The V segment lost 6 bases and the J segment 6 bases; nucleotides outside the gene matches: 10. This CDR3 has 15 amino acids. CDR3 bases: TGTGCCAGCTCGCTTTACAGGGGATGGCCCGGGGAGCTGTTTTTT. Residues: CASSLYRGWPGELFF.

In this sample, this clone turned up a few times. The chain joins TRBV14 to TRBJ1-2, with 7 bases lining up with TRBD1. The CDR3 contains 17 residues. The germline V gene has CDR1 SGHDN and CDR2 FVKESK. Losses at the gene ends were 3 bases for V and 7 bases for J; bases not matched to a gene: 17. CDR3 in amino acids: CASSQQGDGPGGIGYTF. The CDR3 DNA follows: TGTGCCAGCAGCCAGCAGGGGGACGGCCCGGGGGGCATTGGCTACACCTTC. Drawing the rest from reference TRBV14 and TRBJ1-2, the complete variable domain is EAGVTQFPSHSVIEKGQTVTLRCDPISGHDNLYWYRRVMGKEIKFLLHFVKESKQDESGMPNNRFLAERTGGTYSTLKVQPAELEDSGVYFCASSQQGDGPGGIGYTFGSGTRLTVV.

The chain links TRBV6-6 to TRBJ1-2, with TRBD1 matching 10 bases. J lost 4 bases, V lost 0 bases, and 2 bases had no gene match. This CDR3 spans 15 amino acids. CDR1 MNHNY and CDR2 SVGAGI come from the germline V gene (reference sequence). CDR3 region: CASSYSGQGTYGYTF. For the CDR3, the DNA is TGTGCCAGCAGTTACTCGGGACAGGGGACCTATGGCTACACCTTC.

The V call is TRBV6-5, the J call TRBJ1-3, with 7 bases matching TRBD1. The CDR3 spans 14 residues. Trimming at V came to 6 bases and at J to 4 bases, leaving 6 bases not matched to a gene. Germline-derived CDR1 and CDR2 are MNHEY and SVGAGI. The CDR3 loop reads CASSPGGLGNTIYF. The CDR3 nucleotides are TGTGCCAGCAGCCCAGGGGGATTAGGAAACACCATATATTTT.

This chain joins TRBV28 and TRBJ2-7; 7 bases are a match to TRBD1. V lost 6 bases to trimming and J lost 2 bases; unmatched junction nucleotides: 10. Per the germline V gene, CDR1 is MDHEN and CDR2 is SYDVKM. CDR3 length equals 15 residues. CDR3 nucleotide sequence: TGTGCCAGCAGAACAGGGGCGACAATACCCTACGAGCAGTACTTC. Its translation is CASRTGATIPYEQYF.

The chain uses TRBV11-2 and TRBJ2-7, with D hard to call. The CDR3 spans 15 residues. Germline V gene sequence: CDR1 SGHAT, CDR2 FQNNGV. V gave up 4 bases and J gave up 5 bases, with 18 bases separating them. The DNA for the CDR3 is TGTGCCAGCAGCTCACGGACCGCCAGAGCACACGAGCAGTACTTC. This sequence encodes CASSSRTARAHEQYF.

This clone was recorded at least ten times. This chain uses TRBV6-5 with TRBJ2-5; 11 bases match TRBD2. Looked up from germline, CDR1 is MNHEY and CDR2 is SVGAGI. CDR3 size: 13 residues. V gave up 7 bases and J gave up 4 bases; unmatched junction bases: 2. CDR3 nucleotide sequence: TGTGCCAGCATCACTAGCGGGGGAGAGACCCAGTACTTC. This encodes CASITSGGETQYF.

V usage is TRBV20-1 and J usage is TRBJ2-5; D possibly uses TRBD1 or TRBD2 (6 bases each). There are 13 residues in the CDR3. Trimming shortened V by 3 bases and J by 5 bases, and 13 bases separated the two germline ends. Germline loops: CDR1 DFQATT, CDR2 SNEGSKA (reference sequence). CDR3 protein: CSASPGAGETQYF. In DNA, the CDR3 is TGCAGTGCTAGTCCGGGGGCAGGTGAGACCCAGTACTTC.

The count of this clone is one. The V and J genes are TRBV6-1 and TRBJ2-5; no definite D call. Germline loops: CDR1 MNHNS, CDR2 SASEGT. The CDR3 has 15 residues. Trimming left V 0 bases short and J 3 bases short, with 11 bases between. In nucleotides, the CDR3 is TGTGCCAGCAGTGAAGCTATAACACACAAAGAGACCCAGTACTTC. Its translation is CASSEAITHKETQYF.

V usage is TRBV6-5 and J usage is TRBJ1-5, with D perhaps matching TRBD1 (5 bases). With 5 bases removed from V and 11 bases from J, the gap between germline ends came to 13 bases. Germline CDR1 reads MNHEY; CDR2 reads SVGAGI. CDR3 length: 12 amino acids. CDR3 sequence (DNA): TGTGCCAGCAGTCCCGAACGGGGGTCCCAGCATTTT. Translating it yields CASSPERGSQHF.

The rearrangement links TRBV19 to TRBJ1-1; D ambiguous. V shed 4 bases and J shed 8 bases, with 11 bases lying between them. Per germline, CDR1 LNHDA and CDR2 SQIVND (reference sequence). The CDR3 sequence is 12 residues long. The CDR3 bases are TGTGCCAGTAGTACCAGGTTGAGGGAAGCTTTCTTT. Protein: CASSTRLREAFF.

The DNA for the CDR3 is TGTGCCAGCTCACCTACTAACCAGGGACGAGGAAACACCATATATTTT. Protein sequence: CASSPTNQGRGNTIYF. The chain uses TRBV18 and TRBJ1-3; tentatively, D is TRBD1 (5 bases). In germline, CDR1 is KGHSH, CDR2 LQKENI. V was cut by 3 bases and J by 4 bases, with 16 bases left in between. This CDR3 has 16 amino acids.

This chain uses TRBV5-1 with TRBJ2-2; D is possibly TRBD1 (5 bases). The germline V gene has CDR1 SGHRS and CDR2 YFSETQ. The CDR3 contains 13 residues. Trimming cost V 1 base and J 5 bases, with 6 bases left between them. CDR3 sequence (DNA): TGCGCCAGCAGCTTGTCAGGGACCGGGGAGCTGTTTTTT. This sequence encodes CASSLSGTGELFF.

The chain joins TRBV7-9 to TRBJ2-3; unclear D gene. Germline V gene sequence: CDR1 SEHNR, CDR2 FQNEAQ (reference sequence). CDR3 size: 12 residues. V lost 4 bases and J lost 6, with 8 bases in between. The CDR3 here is CASSSAKDTQYF. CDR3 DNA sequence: TGTGCCAGCAGCTCCGCGAAGGATACGCAGTATTTT. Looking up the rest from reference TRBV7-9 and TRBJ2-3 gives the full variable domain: DTGVSQNPRHKITKRGQNVTFRCDPISEHNRLYWYRQTLGQGPEFLTYFQNEAQLEKSRLLSDRFSAERPKGSFSTLEIQRTEQGDSAMYLCASSSAKDTQYFGPGTRLTVL.

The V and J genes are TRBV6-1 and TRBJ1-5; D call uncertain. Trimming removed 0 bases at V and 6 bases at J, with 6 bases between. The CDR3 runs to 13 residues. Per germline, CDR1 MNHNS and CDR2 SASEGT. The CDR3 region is CASSEALGQPQHF. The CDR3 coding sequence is TGTGCCAGCAGTGAAGCGCTGGGTCAGCCCCAGCATTTT.

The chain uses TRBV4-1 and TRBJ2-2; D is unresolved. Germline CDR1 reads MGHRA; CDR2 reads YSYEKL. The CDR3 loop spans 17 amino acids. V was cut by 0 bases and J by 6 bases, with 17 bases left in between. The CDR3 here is CASSQDRNWGFAGELFF. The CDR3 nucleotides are TGCGCCAGCAGCCAAGATAGAAACTGGGGTTTCGCCGGGGAGCTGTTTTTT.

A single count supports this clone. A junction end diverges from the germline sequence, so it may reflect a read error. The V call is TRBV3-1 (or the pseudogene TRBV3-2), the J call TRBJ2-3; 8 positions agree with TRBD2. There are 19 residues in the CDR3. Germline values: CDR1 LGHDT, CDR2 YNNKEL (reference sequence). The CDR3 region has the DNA TGTGCCCGCAGCCGGCGGGGGGCGGGGGGCCGAAGCCGAACAGATACGCAGTATTTT. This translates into CARSRRGAGGRSRTDTQYF.

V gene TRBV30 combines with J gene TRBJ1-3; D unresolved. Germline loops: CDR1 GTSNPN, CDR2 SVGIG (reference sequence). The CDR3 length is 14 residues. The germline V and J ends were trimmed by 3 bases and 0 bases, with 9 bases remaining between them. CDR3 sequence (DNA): TGTGCCTGGAGATCTGGGAGCTCTGGAAACACCATATATTTT. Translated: CAWRSGSSGNTIYF.

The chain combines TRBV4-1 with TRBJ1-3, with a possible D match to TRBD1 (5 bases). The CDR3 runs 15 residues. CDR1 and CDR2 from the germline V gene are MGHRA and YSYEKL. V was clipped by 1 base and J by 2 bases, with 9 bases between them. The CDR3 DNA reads TGCGCCAGCAGCCAAGTTACGACAGCTGGAAACACCATATATTTT. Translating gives CASSQVTTAGNTIYF.